This T cell receptor beta chain was captured by sequencing in a study of blood T cell repertoires in COVID-19. Study background: In each case, the material was cDNA or gDNA derived from T cells, B-cell-depleted T cells, or PBMCs.

With 3 bases removed from V and 0 bases from J, the gap between germline ends came to 14 bases. The CDR3 has 16 residues. Per germline, CDR1 MDHEN and CDR2 SYDVKM. Participants were placed into cohorts based on the clinical history they reported. Participants classified as exposed had met a COVID-19 case within 2 weeks before study entry. The method was immunoSEQ multiplex PCR; TCRdb's version includes in-frame clones alone and lacks a portion of them. The data contain 250,000 to 300,000 clones, about nine tenths of them singletons. This receptor was identified in a woman between 50 and 59 years old who had been exposed to COVID-19. The V and J genes are TRBV28 and TRBJ1-2, with D possibly being TRBD1 (5 bases). Sequenced: PBMCs or T cells enriched from blood (not recorded which). The DNA of the CDR3 is TGTGCCAGCAGTTTTGGAGGGGTAGCCACTAACTATGGCTACACCTTC. This codes for CASSFGGVATNYGYTF.